These 2 T cell receptor beta chains were all obtained from the same sample, sequenced in a study of cytomegalovirus exposure and HLA in healthy donors. 13 Jbeta primers and 60 Vbeta primers were used for the PCR. Generated by immunoSEQ multiplex PCR, the TCRdb table keeps only in-frame clones and is missing some. The table shows about 200,000 clones, with roughly 79% occurring only once. Sequencing was done on a sample of PBMCs. All receptors derive from a man younger than 30 in good health and CMV-seronegative.

The chain employs TRBV4-3 and TRBJ1-5, with 7 bases that match TRBD1. The junction had 5 bases not matched to a gene; V was cut back by 0 bases and J by 6 bases. The CDR3 is made up of 15 amino acids. Per the germline V gene, CDR1 is LGHNA and CDR2 is YSLEER. This CDR3 reads CASSQEVQGGQPQHF. The DNA for the CDR3 is TGCGCCAGCAGCCAAGAGGTCCAGGGGGGTCAGCCCCAGCATTTT.

V gene TRBV7-9 combines with J gene TRBJ1-1, with TRBD1 as a possible D gene (5 bases). Germline CDR1 SEHNR, CDR2 FQNEAQ (reference sequence). V was trimmed by 1 base and J by 1 base, leaving 7 bases between them. CDR3 size: 14 residues. CDR3 sequence reads: CASSLDRSNTEAFF. Here the CDR3 DNA reads TGTGCCAGCAGCTTAGACAGGTCGAACACTGAAGCTTTCTTT.